The sequence of this TCR beta chain was determined in a study of blood T cell repertoires in COVID-19. Whole-study context: COVID-19 samples collected from the United States, Italy and Spain covered acute and convalescent phases.

Self-reported history from a screening survey and questionnaire set each donor's cohort. This CDR3 has 16 amino acids. V shed 5 bases and J 5 bases; nucleotides not matched to a gene: 8. Germline V gene sequence: CDR1 MNHEY, CDR2 SVGEGT. Assay: immunoSEQ multiplex PCR; the TCRdb copy retains only in-frame clones and omits some. The sample records about 230,000 clones, about nine tenths being singletons. Material for sequencing was PBMCs or T cells enriched from blood (not recorded which). The clonotype was recovered from a woman in her thirties or forties with acute COVID-19. This chain uses TRBV6-2 or TRBV6-3 with TRBJ2-4; 11 bases align to TRBD2. The CDR3 DNA is TGTGCCAGCAGTCCGTTAGCGGGGGGGGTCCAAAACATTCAGTACTTC. This translates into CASSPLAGGVQNIQYF.